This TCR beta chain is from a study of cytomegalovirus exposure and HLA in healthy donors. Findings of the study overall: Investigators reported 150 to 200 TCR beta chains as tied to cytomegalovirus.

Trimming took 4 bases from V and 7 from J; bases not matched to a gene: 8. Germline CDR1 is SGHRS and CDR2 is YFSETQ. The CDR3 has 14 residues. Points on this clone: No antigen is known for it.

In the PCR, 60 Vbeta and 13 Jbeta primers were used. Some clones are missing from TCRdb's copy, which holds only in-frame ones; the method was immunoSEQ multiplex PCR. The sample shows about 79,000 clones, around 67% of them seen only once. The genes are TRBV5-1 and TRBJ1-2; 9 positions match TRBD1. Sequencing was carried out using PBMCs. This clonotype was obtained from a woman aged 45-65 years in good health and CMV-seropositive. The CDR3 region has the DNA TGCGCCAGCAGCCCGGGCGGGACAGGGTCTGGCTACACCTTC. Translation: CASSPGGTGSGYTF.